The present TCR beta chain was sequenced within a study of blood T cell repertoires in COVID-19. About the research overall: The samples span acute and convalescent COVID-19 from the United States, Italy and Spain.

Repertoires were generated with immunoSEQ multiplex PCR, while TCRdb's copy carries only in-frame clones and drops some. The data show approximately 280,000 clones, with roughly 85% seen just once and roughly 5.3% held by the top ten. This clone has just a few counts. Sequenced sample: peripheral blood. This TCR was sampled from a man aged 50 or older with active or convalescent COVID-19.

CDR3 amino acids: CASSPHPGARGNTEAFF. The CDR3 DNA reads as TGTGCCAGCAGCCCGCACCCCGGTGCCAGGGGAAACACTGAAGCTTTCTTT. The chain combines TRBV3-1 (or the pseudogene TRBV3-2) with TRBJ1-1; tentative D call: TRBD1 (6 bases). V dropped 4 bases and J dropped 2 bases, with 20 bases sitting between them. Germline values: CDR1 LGHDT, CDR2 YNNKEL (reference sequence). CDR3 size: 17 residues.